One sample yielded the 5 T cell receptor beta chains listed below, sequenced in a study of T cell repertoires in aging, cancer and after chemotherapy. Multiplex touch-down PCR with TRB-A/B primers amplified rearranged V-D-J TRB sequences. TCRdb recomputed calls from the multiplex PCR reads with MiXCR, one row per CDR3 protein. The repertoire holds some 1,600 distinct CDR3 sequences, with less than 25% as singletons. TCR beta rearrangements were amplified from peripheral blood genomic DNA. The sequenced material came from blood. All receptors derive from a human donor with a solid tumor.

This sequence joins TRBV2 and TRBJ2-7; D is ambiguous. This CDR3 comprises 15 residues. Per germline, CDR1 SNHLY and CDR2 FYNNEI. V lost 2 bases and J 0 bases, leaving 11 bases between the germline ends. CDR3 in amino acids: CASSERLPLSYEQYF. The CDR3 DNA is TGTGCCAGCAGTGAAAGGCTACCCCTCTCCTACGAGCAGTACTTC.

In its sample, this clonotype is medium-sized. The CDR3 DNA follows: TGTGCCAGTAGTAGGGTACGAAATCAGCCCCAGCATTTT. Residues: CASSRVRNQPQHF. This chain uses TRBV19 with TRBJ1-5; D unresolved. V dropped 4 bases and J dropped 4 bases, with 8 bases sitting between them. There are 13 residues in the CDR3. Germline V gene data show CDR1 as LNHDA and CDR2 as SQIVND (reference sequence).

This clonotype is categorized as large (0.1 to 1%). The rearrangement links TRBV6-5 to TRBJ1-2; the D gene is possibly TRBD1 (5 bases). Deletions cut 6 bases from V and 6 bases from J, with 17 bases between. The CDR3 has 14 residues. Germline V gene lookup returns CDR1 MNHEY and CDR2 SVGAGI. CDR3 sequence: CASSLRQTVDGYTF. The CDR3 region has the DNA TGTGCCAGCAGCCTTCGACAGACGGTGGATGGCTACACCTTC.

This clonotype is categorized as medium-sized. The chain carries TRBV30 and TRBJ1-4; 7 positions agree with TRBD1. J gave up 8 bases and V 2 bases, and 11 bases lay outside the gene matches. From germline, CDR1 is GTSNPN and CDR2 SVGIG (reference sequence). There are 15 residues in the CDR3. The CDR3 here is CAWSNPGGIREKLFF. For the CDR3, the DNA is TGTGCCTGGAGTAACCCAGGGGGGATAAGAGAAAAACTGTTTTTT.

This clonotype was seen a few times. The V and J genes are TRBV12-3 or TRBV12-4 and TRBJ2-1; possible D gene TRBD2, 6 bases. The V end lost 7 bases, the J end lost 6 bases, and 16 bases lay between the germline ends. This CDR3 is 14 amino acids long. The CDR3 sequence: CASTKMGLLNEQFF. CDR3 DNA: TGTGCCAGCACTAAAATGGGACTCCTCAATGAGCAGTTCTTC.